The following is a T cell receptor beta chain sequence with its context. This specimen comes from a study of beta chain features in type 1 diabetes. Germline V gives CDR1 MNHNY, CDR2 SVGAGI (reference sequence). The ends were cut back, 1 base at V and 4 bases at J, with 8 bases in the middle. The CDR3 is 14 amino acids. cDNA synthesis used the whole RNA isolate, giving expressed TCRB sequences. Regulatory, naive and central memory T cell samples averaged around 3.6 million reads. Clones were sequenced by immunoSEQ multiplex PCR, and TCRdb holds only the in-frame ones, with some missing. The data contain 140,000 to 150,000 clones, 40% to 55% of them seen just once; the ten biggest clones take up 0.35% to 0.5%.

Sequencing was performed on Tregs from blood. The origin of this receptor is a man aged 18 to 30 in good health. This rearrangement joins TRBV6-6 to TRBJ1-5; no definite D call. For the CDR3, the DNA is TGTGCCAGCAGTTACTGGGTCGGGAATCAGCCCCAGCATTTT. Translation: CASSYWVGNQPQHF.